This T cell receptor (beta chain) originates from a study of OX40 agonist ivuxolimab in advanced cancers. Study-wide background: Patients undergoing dose escalation presented with hepatocellular carcinoma, melanoma, renal cell or head and neck cancer. Participants averaged roughly 57 years of age (range 23 to 79) and were roughly 80% male. Findings and caveats of the study: No determination was made of the antigen specificity of the expanded peripheral T cells.

A word on this clone: What it binds is not known.

If patients had autoimmune disease history or systemic immunosuppression, they were excluded. The CDR3 loop spans 14 amino acids. CDR1 and CDR2 (germline): LGHNT, FRNRAP. V was pared by 6 bases and J by 4 bases, with 5 bases of the junction left unmatched. Some clones are missing from TCRdb's copy, which holds only in-frame ones; the method was immunoSEQ multiplex PCR. The sample shows under 100,000 clones, 75% to 90% of them seen only once. The clonotype comes from an adult with an advanced solid tumor such as melanoma, head and neck, liver or kidney cancer. The material sequenced was CD4+ or CD8+ T cells sorted from blood, taken in a trial of the OX40 agonist ivuxolimab. The chain employs TRBV12-5 and TRBJ2-2; TRBD1 matches at 7 bases. CDR3 sequence: CASGSGQFTGELFF. The CDR3 nucleotides read TGTGCTAGTGGCTCGGGACAGTTCACCGGGGAGCTGTTTTTT.